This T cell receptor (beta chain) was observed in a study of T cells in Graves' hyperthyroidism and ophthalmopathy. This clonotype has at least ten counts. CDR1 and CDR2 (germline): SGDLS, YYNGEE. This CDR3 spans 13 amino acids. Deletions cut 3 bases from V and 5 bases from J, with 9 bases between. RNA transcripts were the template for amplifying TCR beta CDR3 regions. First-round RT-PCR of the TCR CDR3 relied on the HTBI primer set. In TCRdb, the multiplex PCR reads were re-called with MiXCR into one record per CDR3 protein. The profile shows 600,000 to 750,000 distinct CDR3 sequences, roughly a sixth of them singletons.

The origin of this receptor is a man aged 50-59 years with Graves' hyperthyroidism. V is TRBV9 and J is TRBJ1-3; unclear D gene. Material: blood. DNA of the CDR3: TGTGCCAGCAGCGCTGAGGCCCGAAACACCATATATTTT. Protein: CASSAEARNTIYF.